This entry lists 6 T cell receptor beta chains sequenced from one sample in a study of T cell changes during pregnancy in multiple sclerosis (dated by TCRdb to about 2019). Library creation used the immunoSEQ multiplex PCR assay. Not all clones reach the TCRdb copy of this immuneACCESS table, which keeps in-frame sequences only. Checked studies attribute under half of the gap to unresolved V genes and leave the rest unexplained. This sample has approximately 22,000 clones in its table, and just under 85% of those were observed once. The ten largest clones take up about a sixth of the sample. This specimen was CD8+ T cells from peripheral blood mononuclear cells, taken in the first trimester of pregnancy. These receptor sequences come from a female donor in good health, enrolled as a control in a pregnancy study.

The chain links TRBV11-2 to TRBJ1-2; 10 nucleotides match TRBD1. CDR3 size: 15 residues. Trimming at V came to 0 bases and at J to 8 bases, leaving 6 bases not matched to a gene. Germline-derived CDR1 and CDR2 are SGHAT and FQNNGV. The CDR3 region has the DNA TGTGCCAGCAGCTTAGAGGGACAGGGGACGGGCGGCTACACCTTC. This codes for CASSLEGQGTGGYTF.

J is TRBJ1-2 and V is TRBV6-6; 9 nucleotides align to TRBD1. J lost 8 bases, V lost 4 bases, and 8 bases had no gene match. Germline CDR1 is MNHNY and CDR2 is SVGAGI (reference sequence). The CDR3 has 14 amino acids. CDR3 residues: CASSSPGQGRGYTF. The CDR3 nucleotides are TGTGCCAGCAGTTCCCCCGGACAGGGGCGCGGCTACACCTTC.

The table lists this clone with a count of one. The chain couples TRBV27 to TRBJ2-7; D remains unclear. Per the germline V gene, CDR1 is MNHEY and CDR2 is SMNVEV (reference sequence). The CDR3 runs to 13 residues. V was cut by 3 bases and J by 0 bases, with 6 bases left in between. The CDR3 spells CASSFPNSYEQYF. For the CDR3, the DNA is TGTGCCAGCAGTTTTCCCAACTCCTACGAGCAGTACTTC.

V and J are TRBV4-1 and TRBJ1-1; 7 bases map to TRBD1. J was trimmed by 7 bases and V by 3 bases; bases with no gene match: 5. The V gene's germline CDR1 is MGHRA and CDR2 YSYEKL. This CDR3 contains 13 residues. The CDR3 DNA reads as TGCGCCAGCAGCCAGGTACAGGGGATTGAAGCTTTCTTT. Its protein product is CASSQVQGIEAFF.

The V and J genes are TRBV6-1 and TRBJ2-5, with TRBD2 identical over 14 bases. Germline V gives CDR1 MNHNS, CDR2 SASEGT. The CDR3 is 15 residues long. J was trimmed by 5 bases and V by 6 bases; bases with no gene match: 5. CDR3 region: CASSLTSGGAETQYF. CDR3 coding DNA: TGTGCCAGCAGCCTGACTAGCGGGGGGGCTGAGACCCAGTACTTC.

V is TRBV5-6 and J is TRBJ2-4, with D tentatively TRBD1 (6 bases). CDR1 SGHDT and CDR2 YYEEEE come from the germline V gene. Trimming took off 2 bases at V and 3 bases at J, with 9 bases between the two ends. CDR3 length: 14 amino acids. CDR3 sequence (DNA): TGTGCCAGCAGCTTACAGGGCTACAAAAACATTCAGTACTTC. Translated, it gives CASSLQGYKNIQYF. Combining the CDR3 with reference TRBV5-6 and TRBJ2-4 gives the whole variable domain DAGVTQSPTHLIKTRGQQVTLRCSPKSGHDTVSWYQQALGQGPQFIFQYYEEEERQRGNFPDRFSGHQFPNYSSELNVNALLLGDSALYLCASSLQGYKNIQYFGAGTRLSVL.